This T cell receptor beta chain emerged from a study of T cells in localized non-small cell lung cancer. Study results and limitations: T cell clonality was highest in uninvolved adjacent lung, above tumor. An association was observed between higher blood T cell density and longer overall survival. Researchers found a median around 59 of the top 100 tumor clones in adjacent lung.

The assay was immunoSEQ multiplex PCR, and TCRdb's table has in-frame clones only and misses some. Of some 2,300 clones in the sample, about 24% were seen once. With respect to this clone: What it binds is not known.

V lost 2 bases and J lost 8, with 18 bases in between. CDR3 length: 15 amino acids. Germline V gene lookup returns CDR1 SGHNT and CDR2 YENEEA. The material was lung tumor tissue, obtained before any cancer treatment. This receptor was taken from a woman aged 40-70 years with stage II squamous cell lung carcinoma. The chain joins TRBV11-3 to TRBJ1-2, with a possible D match to TRBD1 (5 bases). The CDR3 coding sequence is TGTGCCAGCAGCTTATCTTGGGTAGGGGCCGGCGGCTACACCTTC. Translating gives CASSLSWVGAGGYTF.